This T cell receptor (beta chain) stems from a study of cytomegalovirus exposure and HLA in healthy donors. The wider study: Genotyping of some 400 donors showed that around 86% belonged to the Caucasian-associated ancestry cluster.

The PCR used 60 Vbeta and 13 Jbeta primers. Assay: immunoSEQ multiplex PCR; the TCRdb copy retains only in-frame clones and omits some. The table records 180,000 or so clones, around 80% of them present only once. Study-wide points: Rarity held for most TCR sequences, but there were some public TCRs that occurred in many donors.

Donors showed nominal health when sampled, although they likely had unrecorded immune exposures. The CDR3 consists of 14 residues. With V trimmed by 8 bases and J by 3 bases, 10 bases remained unmatched. Germline V gives CDR1 SNHLY, CDR2 FYNNEI. As to this clone: Its antigen is still unknown.

Source material: PBMCs. V and J are TRBV2 and TRBJ2-7, with TRBD1 matching over 7 bases. The sequence derives from a man younger than 30 in good health and CMV-seronegative. CDR3 sequence (DNA): TGTGCCAGCCACCGACAGGGAACGAGCTACGAGCAGTACTTC. Protein product: CASHRQGTSYEQYF.